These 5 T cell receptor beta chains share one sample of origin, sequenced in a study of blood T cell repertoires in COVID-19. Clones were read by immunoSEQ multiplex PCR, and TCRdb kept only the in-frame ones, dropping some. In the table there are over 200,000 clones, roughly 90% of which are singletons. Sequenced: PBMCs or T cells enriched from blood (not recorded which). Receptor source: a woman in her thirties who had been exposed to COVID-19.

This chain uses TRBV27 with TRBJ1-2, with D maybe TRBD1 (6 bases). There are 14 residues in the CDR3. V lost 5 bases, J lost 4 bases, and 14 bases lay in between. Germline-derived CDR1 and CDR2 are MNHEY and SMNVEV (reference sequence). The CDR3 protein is CASSVQGSFYGYTF. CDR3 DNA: TGTGCCAGCAGTGTGCAGGGGTCGTTCTATGGCTACACCTTC.

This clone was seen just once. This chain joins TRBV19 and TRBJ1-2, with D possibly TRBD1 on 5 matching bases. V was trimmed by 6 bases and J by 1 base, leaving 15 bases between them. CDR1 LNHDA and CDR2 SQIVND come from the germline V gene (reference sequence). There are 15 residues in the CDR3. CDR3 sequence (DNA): TGTGCCAGTAGCCTCGGTTACGGGGGTAACTATGGCTACACCTTC. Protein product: CASSLGYGGNYGYTF.

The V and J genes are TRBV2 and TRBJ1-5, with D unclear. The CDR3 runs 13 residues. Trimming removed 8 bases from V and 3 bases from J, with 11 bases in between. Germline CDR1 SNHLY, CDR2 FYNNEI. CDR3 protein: CASVAGFNQPQHF. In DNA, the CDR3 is TGTGCCAGCGTTGCGGGTTTCAATCAGCCCCAGCATTTT.

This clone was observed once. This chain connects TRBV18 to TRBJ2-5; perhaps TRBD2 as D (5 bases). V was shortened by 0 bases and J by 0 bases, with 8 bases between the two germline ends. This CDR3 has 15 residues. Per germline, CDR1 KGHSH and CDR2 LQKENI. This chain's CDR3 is CASSPPWTDQETQYF. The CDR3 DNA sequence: TGTGCCAGCTCACCACCCTGGACTGACCAAGAGACCCAGTACTTC.

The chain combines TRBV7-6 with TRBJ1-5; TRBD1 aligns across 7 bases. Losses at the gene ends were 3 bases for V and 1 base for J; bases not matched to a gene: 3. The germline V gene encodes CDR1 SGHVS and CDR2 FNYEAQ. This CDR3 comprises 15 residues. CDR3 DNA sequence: TGTGCCAGCAGCTTCGGGACAGACAGCAATCAGCCCCAGCATTTT. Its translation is CASSFGTDSNQPQHF.